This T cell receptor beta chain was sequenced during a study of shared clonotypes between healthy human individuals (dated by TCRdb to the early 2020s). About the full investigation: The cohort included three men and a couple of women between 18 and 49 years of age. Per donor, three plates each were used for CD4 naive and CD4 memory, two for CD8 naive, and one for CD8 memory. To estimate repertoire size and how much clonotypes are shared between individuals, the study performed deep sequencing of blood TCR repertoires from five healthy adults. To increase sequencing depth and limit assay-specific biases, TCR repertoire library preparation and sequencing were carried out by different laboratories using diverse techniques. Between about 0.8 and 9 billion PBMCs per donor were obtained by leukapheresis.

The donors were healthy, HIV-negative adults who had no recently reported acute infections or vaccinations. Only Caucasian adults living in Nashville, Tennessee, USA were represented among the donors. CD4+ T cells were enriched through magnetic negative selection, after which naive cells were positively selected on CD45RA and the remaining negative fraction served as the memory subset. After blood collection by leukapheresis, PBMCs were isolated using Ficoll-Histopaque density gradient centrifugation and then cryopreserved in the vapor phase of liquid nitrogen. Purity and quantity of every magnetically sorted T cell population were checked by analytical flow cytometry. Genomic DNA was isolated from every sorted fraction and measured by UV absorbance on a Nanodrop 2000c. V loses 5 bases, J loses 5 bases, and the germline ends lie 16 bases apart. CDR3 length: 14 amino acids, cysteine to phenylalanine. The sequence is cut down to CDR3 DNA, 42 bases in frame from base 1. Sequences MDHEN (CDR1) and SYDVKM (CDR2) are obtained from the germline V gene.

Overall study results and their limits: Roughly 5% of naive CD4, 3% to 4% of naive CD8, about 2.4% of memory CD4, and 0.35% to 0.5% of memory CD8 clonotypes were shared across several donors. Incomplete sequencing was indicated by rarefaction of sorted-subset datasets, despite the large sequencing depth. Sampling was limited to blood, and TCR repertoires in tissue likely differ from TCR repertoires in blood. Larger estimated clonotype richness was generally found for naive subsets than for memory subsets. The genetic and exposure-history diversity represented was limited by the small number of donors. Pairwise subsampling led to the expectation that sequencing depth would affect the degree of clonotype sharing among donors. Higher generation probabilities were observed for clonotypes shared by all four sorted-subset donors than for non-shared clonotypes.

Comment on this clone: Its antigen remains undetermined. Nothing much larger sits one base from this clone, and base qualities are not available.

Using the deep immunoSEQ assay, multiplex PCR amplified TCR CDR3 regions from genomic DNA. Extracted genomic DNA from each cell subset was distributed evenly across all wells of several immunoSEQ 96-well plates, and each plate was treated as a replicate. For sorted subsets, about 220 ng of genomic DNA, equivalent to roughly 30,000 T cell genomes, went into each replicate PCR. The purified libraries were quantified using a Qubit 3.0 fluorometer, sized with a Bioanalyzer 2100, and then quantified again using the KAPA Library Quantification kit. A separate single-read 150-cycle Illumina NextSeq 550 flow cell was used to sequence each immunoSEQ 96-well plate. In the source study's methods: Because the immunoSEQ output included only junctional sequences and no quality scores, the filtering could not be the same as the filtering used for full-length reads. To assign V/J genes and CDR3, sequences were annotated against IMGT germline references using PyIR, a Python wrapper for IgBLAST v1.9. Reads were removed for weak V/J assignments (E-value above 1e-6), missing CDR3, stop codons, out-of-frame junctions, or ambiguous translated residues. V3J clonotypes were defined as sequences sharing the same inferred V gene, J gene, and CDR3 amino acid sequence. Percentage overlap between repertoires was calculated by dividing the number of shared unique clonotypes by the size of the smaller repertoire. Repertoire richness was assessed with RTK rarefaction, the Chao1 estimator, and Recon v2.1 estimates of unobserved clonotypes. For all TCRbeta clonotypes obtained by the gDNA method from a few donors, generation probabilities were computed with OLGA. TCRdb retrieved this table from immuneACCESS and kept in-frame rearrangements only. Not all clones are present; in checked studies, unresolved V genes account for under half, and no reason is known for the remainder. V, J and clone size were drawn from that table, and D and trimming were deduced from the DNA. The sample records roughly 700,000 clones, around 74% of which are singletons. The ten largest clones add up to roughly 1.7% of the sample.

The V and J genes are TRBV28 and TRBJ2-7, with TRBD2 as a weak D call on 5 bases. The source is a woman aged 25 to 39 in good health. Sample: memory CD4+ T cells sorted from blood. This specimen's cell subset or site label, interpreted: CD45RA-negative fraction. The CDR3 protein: CASSGVGSSNEQYF. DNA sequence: TGTGCCAGCAGTGGGGTAGGGAGTAGCAACGAGCAGTACTTC.